This T cell receptor beta chain was sequenced for a study of PD-L1 blockade in urothelial cancer. About the study: At some point between 2014 and 2016 therapy began: atezolizumab 1,200 mg intravenously every 3 weeks. Median blood clonality was roughly 0.074, with 80,000 to 100,000 unique TCRs.

As to this clone: Sequence at one end of the junction differs from germline and may be a read error.

Time point described: pretreatment peripheral blood. Urothelial carcinoma, locally advanced or metastatic, affected the patients. Between 1 and 8 samples per patient were obtained, pretreatment and on-treatment. Method: immunoSEQ multiplex PCR; TCRdb's copy keeps in-frame clones and lacks some. The sample carries around 57,000 clones, roughly 77% recorded once. Germline V gene data show CDR1 as LGHNA and CDR2 as YNFKEQ. CDR3 size: 15 residues. V usage is TRBV4-2 and J usage is TRBJ2-7; D remains ambiguous. The clonotype was recovered from a man in his 70s with urothelial cancer. Sequences were derived from PBMCs, sampled around atezolizumab (anti-PD-L1) treatment. CDR3 DNA: TGTGCCAGCAGCTCAAGTTCTGGAGTATCCTCCGAGCAGTACTTC. Its protein product is CASSSSSGVSSEQYF.